This T cell receptor (beta chain) comes out of a study of cytomegalovirus exposure and HLA in healthy donors. Across the whole study: Of about 400 genotyped donors, roughly 81% clustered with self-reported Caucasian donors.

This CDR3 region has 14 residues. The germline V gene encodes CDR1 SGDLS and CDR2 YYNGEE. V lost 3 bases, J lost 5 bases, and 14 bases lay in between. Study outcomes and limitations: By a later analysis, the bulk of CMV-associated TCR beta chains appeared HLA-restricted.

In its sample, this clone was seen a few times. What it binds is unknown. Primers: 60 Vbeta forward and 13 Jbeta reverse. Profiled with immunoSEQ multiplex PCR; TCRdb holds only in-frame clones, not every one. The top ten hold 0.76% of the sample, which has 95,000 to 100,000 clones, around 80% seen once. Sequencing was done on a sample of PBMCs. The TCR originated in a woman in her sixties in good health and CMV-seronegative. This chain links TRBV9 with TRBJ1-2; weak D call: TRBD1 (6 bases). This CDR3 reads CASSAGQVNYGYTF. In DNA, the CDR3 is TGTGCCAGCAGCGCGGGACAAGTTAATTATGGCTACACCTTC.